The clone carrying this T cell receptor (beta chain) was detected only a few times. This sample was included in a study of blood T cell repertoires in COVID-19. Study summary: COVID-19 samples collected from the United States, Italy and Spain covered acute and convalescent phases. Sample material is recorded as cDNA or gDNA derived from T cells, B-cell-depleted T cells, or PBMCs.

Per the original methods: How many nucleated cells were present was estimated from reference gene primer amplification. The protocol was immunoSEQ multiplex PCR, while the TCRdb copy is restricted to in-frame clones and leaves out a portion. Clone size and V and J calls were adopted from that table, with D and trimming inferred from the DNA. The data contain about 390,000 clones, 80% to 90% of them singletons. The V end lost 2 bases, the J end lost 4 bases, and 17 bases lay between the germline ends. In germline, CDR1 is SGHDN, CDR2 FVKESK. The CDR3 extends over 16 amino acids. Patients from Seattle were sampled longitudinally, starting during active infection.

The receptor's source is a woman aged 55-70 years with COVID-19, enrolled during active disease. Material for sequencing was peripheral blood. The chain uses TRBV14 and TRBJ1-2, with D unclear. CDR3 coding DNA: TGTGCCAGCAGCCAAAATTTGAGGAAGGCCGGCTATGGCTACACCTTC. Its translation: CASSQNLRKAGYGYTF.